These 12 T cell receptor beta chains came from one sample sequenced in a study of PD-1 blockade in classical Hodgkin lymphoma. TCRdb's copy holds only in-frame clones and misses some; the assay was immunoSEQ multiplex PCR. The table shows tens of thousands of clones, with over 90% occurring only once. Documented time point: newly diagnosed, previously untreated cHL patient sample. Sample: peripheral blood mononuclear cells (PBMCs). The receptors come from a human donor with classical Hodgkin lymphoma.

V gene TRBV4-3 combines with J gene TRBJ1-2; TRBD1 matches at 7 bases. Trimming removed 6 bases from V and 2 bases from J; junction bases left unmatched: 12. This CDR3 is 16 amino acids long. CDR1 and CDR2 (germline): LGHNA, YSLEER. Written as DNA, the CDR3 is TGCGCCAGCAGGGGATATGATACGACAGGGAACTATGGCTACACCTTC. Translating gives CASRGYDTTGNYGYTF.

In its sample, this clone was seen a few times. The chain is built from TRBV5-1 and TRBJ2-3; 10 positions match TRBD2. Germline CDR1 SGHRS, CDR2 YFSETQ. The ends lost 0 bases at V and 1 base at J; junction bases unmatched: 2. The CDR3 runs to 16 residues. The CDR3 DNA reads TGCGCCAGCAGCTTGGGGACTAGCGGACGCACAGATACGCAGTATTTT. Its translation: CASSLGTSGRTDTQYF.

As DNA, the CDR3 is TGTGCCACCAGCGGGCGTGGGGGTGGAGAGACCCAGTACTTC. Its translation is CATSGRGGGETQYF. V usage is TRBV15 and J usage is TRBJ2-5; perhaps D is TRBD1 or TRBD2 (5 bases each). The V gene lost 5 bases and the J gene lost 4 bases, with 14 bases spanning the gap. There are 14 residues in the CDR3. Germline V gene lookup returns CDR1 LNHNV and CDR2 YYDKDF (reference sequence).

A word on this clone: The junction and the germline gene differ at one end; a read error may be behind it. The CDR3 loop is CASSSNTGGSNEQYF. The CDR3 DNA is TGCGCCAGCAGCTCAAATACAGGGGGCTCCAACGAGCAGTACTTC. The genes are TRBV5-1 and TRBJ2-7, with 9 positions matching TRBD1. This CDR3 has 15 residues. Germline V lookup: CDR1 SGHRS, CDR2 YFSETQ.

V is TRBV27 and J is TRBJ2-7; TRBD1 matches 7 bases. This CDR3 has 12 amino acids. The germline V gene encodes CDR1 MNHEY and CDR2 SMNVEV (reference sequence). J gave up 7 bases and V 3 bases, and 3 bases lay outside the gene matches. DNA of the CDR3: TGTGCCAGCAGTTTTCTCAGGGGGGAGCAGTACTTC. Translated, it gives CASSFLRGEQYF.

V and J are TRBV18 and TRBJ2-7; 7 bases are shared with TRBD1. V shed 5 bases and J 4 bases; nucleotides not matched to a gene: 8. Per the germline V gene, CDR1 is KGHSH and CDR2 is LQKENI. The length of the CDR3 is 14 residues. CDR3 amino acids: CASSLTGVAYEQYF. CDR3 in DNA: TGTGCCAGCTCATTAACAGGGGTTGCTTACGAGCAGTACTTC.

V usage is TRBV28 and J usage is TRBJ1-2; 7 bases align to TRBD1. The J segment lost 2 bases and the V segment lost 6 bases, leaving 9 bases of the junction unmatched. The germline V gene encodes CDR1 MDHEN and CDR2 SYDVKM. The CDR3 contains 15 residues. The CDR3 sequence: CASSSTGYLNYGYTF. The CDR3 DNA sequence: TGTGCCAGCAGCTCGACAGGGTATTTAAACTATGGCTACACCTTC.

The chain joins TRBV28 to TRBJ2-2; no clear D gene. The CDR3 extends over 15 amino acids. With 3 bases removed from V and 6 bases from J, the gap between germline ends came to 14 bases. CDR1 is MDHEN and CDR2 is SYDVKM in the germline V gene. CDR3 protein: CASSFMGYNAGELFF. CDR3 nucleotides: TGTGCCAGCAGTTTTATGGGGTACAACGCCGGGGAGCTGTTTTTT.

The V and J genes are TRBV5-6 and TRBJ2-5, with 7 positions matching TRBD2. Germline assignment: CDR1 SGHDT and CDR2 YYEEEE. The trim removed 4 bases at V and 3 bases at J, leaving 3 bases unmatched. The CDR3 has 13 amino acids. CDR3 sequence (DNA): TGTGCCAGCAGCGTGCTAGCGGAAGAGACCCAGTACTTC. Its protein product is CASSVLAEETQYF. Full variable domain (remainder filled in from reference TRBV5-6 and TRBJ2-5): DAGVTQSPTHLIKTRGQQVTLRCSPKSGHDTVSWYQQALGQGPQFIFQYYEEEERQRGNFPDRFSGHQFPNYSSELNVNALLLGDSALYLCASSVLAEETQYFGPGTRLLVL.

The rearrangement uses TRBV19 and TRBJ2-7; D perhaps matches TRBD1 (6 bases). The germline gives CDR1 LNHDA, CDR2 SQIVND (reference sequence). V was cut by 10 bases and J by 1 base, with 11 bases left in between. CDR3 length equals 12 residues. CDR3 amino acids: CATEGQSYEQYF. The CDR3 DNA follows: TGTGCCACCGAAGGACAGTCCTACGAGCAGTACTTC.

The CDR3 nucleotides read TGTGCCAGCCCTAAGCGGACGGGCTCGAACACCGGGGAGCTGTTTTTT. This codes for CASPKRTGSNTGELFF. This chain uses TRBV7-9 with TRBJ2-2; weak D call: TRBD2 (5 bases). V was trimmed by 8 bases and J by 0 bases, leaving 16 bases between them. CDR3 size: 16 residues. Germline lookup yields CDR1 SEHNR and CDR2 FQNEAQ (reference sequence).

V usage is TRBV5-1 and J usage is TRBJ1-2, with 9 positions matching TRBD1. The trim removed 2 bases at V and 7 bases at J, leaving 9 bases unmatched. The germline gives CDR1 SGHRS, CDR2 YFSETQ. The CDR3 has 15 residues. The CDR3 protein is CASSLGDRASGGYTF. CDR3 coding DNA: TGCGCCAGCAGCTTAGGGGACAGGGCCTCGGGTGGCTACACCTTC. Combining the CDR3 with reference TRBV5-1 and TRBJ1-2 gives the whole variable domain KAGVTQTPRYLIKTRGQQVTLSCSPISGHRSVSWYQQTPGQGLQFLFEYFSETQRNKGNFPGRFSGRQFSNSRSEMNVSTLELGDSALYLCASSLGDRASGGYTFGSGTRLTVV.